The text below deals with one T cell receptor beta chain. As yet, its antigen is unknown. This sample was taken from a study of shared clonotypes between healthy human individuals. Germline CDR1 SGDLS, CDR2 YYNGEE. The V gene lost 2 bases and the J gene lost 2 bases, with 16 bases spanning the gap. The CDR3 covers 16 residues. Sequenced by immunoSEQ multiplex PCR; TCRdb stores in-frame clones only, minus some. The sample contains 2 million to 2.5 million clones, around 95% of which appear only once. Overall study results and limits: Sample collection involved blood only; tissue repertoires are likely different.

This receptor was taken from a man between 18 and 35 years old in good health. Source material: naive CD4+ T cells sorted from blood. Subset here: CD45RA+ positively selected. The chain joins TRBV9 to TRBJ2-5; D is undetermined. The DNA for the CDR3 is TGTGCCAGCAGCGTTGGGAAGGCTTGGCTTCAAGAGACCCAGTACTTC. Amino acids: CASSVGKAWLQETQYF.